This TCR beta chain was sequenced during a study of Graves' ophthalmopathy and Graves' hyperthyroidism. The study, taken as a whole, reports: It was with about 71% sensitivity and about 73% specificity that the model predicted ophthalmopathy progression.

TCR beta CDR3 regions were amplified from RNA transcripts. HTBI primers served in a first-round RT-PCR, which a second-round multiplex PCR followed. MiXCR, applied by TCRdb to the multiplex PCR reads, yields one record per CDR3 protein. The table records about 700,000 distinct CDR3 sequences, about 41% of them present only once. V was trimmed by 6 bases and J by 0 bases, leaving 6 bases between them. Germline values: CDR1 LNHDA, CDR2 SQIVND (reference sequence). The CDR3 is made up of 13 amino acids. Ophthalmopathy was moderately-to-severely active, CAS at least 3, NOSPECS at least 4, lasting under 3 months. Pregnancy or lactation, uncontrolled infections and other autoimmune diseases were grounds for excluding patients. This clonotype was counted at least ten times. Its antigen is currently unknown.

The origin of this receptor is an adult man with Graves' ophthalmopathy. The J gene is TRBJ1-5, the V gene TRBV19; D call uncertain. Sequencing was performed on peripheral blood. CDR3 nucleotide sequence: TGTGCCAGTAGCGACTATAGCAATCAGCCCCAGCATTTT. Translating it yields CASSDYSNQPQHF.